Below are 15 T cell receptor beta chains sequenced from a single sample in a study of T cells expressing NK-cell markers. One entry per CDR3 protein, without DNA, is what TCRdb gives after re-calling the 5' RACE reads. The sample holds 350,000 to 500,000 distinct CDR3 sequences. The sample comprised blood T cells: a sorted CD56 or NKG2C T cell subset, CD4+ or CD8+ T cells, or bulk PBMC T cells (not recorded which). These receptors originate from a woman aged 18-69 years in good health.

The V and J genes are TRBV6-5 and TRBJ1-3. From germline, CDR1 is MNHEY and CDR2 SVGAGI. The CDR3 runs 17 residues. CDR3 loop: CASSYSAGPHSGNTIYF.

The chain joins TRBV7-2 to TRBJ1-1. Germline V gives CDR1 SGHTA, CDR2 FQGNSA. There are 12 residues in the CDR3. CDR3: CASSLAAFGAFF.

The chain recombines TRBV2 with TRBJ1-4. Germline values: CDR1 SNHLY, CDR2 FYNNEI. There are 13 residues in the CDR3. The CDR3 sequence is CASSGTPNEKLFF. Together with reference TRBV2 and TRBJ1-4, the CDR3 gives the full variable domain: EPEVTQTPSHQVTQMGQEVILRCVPISNHLYFYWYRQILGQKVEFLVSFYNNEISEKSEIFDDQFSVERPDGSNFTLKIRSTKLEDSAMYFCASSGTPNEKLFFGSGTQLSVL.

The chain has TRBV7-2 and TRBJ1-2. Germline V lookup: CDR1 SGHTA, CDR2 FQGNSA. The CDR3 totals 14 residues. CDR3 in amino acids: CASSLVAGSGGYTF.

This chain links TRBV25-1 with TRBJ2-5; checking the TCRdb D call of TRBD1 is not possible without DNA. Looked up from germline, CDR1 is MGHDK and CDR2 is SYGVNS. CDR3 length: 15 amino acids. CDR3 residues: CASSESGAAEETQYF.

The chain combines TRBV7-9 with TRBJ2-5; TCRdb picks TRBD2, but there is no DNA to check that call. Looked up from germline, CDR1 is SEHNR and CDR2 is FQNEAQ (reference sequence). This CDR3 has 16 amino acids. The chain's CDR3 is CASSFLGTSGQETQYF.

V is TRBV20-1 and J is TRBJ2-1. Germline V gene sequence: CDR1 DFQATT, CDR2 SNEGSKA (reference sequence). The CDR3 has 14 amino acids. The CDR3 loop reads CSAREVGSYNEQFF.

The chain couples TRBV12-3 or TRBV12-4 to TRBJ1-5; lacking DNA, the TRBD1 call made by TCRdb goes unchecked. The CDR3 contains 14 residues. This CDR3 reads CASTVGGPHQPQHF.

The chain links TRBV6-1 to TRBJ1-4; TCRdb calls TRBD1, which cannot be checked without DNA. This CDR3 region has 15 residues. Germline V CDR1 and CDR2: MNHNS, SASEGT. Here the CDR3 reads CASNDRDRGDEKLFF.

V usage is TRBV29-1 and J usage is TRBJ1-1; TCRdb outputs TRBD1, but without DNA this stays unchecked. This CDR3 spans 13 amino acids. Germline loops: CDR1 SQVTM, CDR2 ANQGSEA. CDR3 sequence reads: CSVEGQGAAEAFF.

CDR3 in amino acids: CASSLAASGRDTDTQYF. The chain uses TRBV5-8 and TRBJ2-3; TCRdb outputs TRBD2, but without DNA this stays unchecked. The CDR3 length is 17 residues. Germline lookup yields CDR1 SGHTS and CDR2 YDEGEE.

This sequence joins TRBV18 and TRBJ1-5. The germline CDR1 and CDR2 sequences are KGHSH and LQKENI. This CDR3 spans 14 amino acids. This CDR3 is CASSTGTSNQPQHF. Supplemented by reference TRBV18 and TRBJ1-5, the full variable domain reads NAGVMQNPRHLVRRRGQEARLRCSPMKGHSHVYWYRQLPEEGLKFMVYLQKENIIDESGMPKERFSAEFPKEGPSILRIQQVVRGDSAAYFCASSTGTSNQPQHFGDGTRLSIL.

This chain links TRBV7-9 with TRBJ2-4; TCRdb's D gene call, TRBD2, goes unchecked for lack of DNA. In germline, CDR1 is SEHNR, CDR2 FQNEAQ (reference sequence). CDR3 length equals 14 residues. CDR3 in amino acids: CASSPSGGGGIQYF.

The chain couples TRBV5-5 to TRBJ1-4; TCRdb gives TRBD1 as the D gene, but with no DNA this cannot be confirmed. This CDR3 region has 16 residues. In germline, CDR1 is SGHKS, CDR2 YYEKEE (reference sequence). The CDR3 here is CASSQSTGPTGEKLFF.

The rearrangement links TRBV11-2 to TRBJ2-1. The CDR3 sequence is 14 residues long. Germline lookup yields CDR1 SGHAT and CDR2 FQNNGV. CDR3 amino acids: CASSLVRNDNEQFF. The whole variable domain, remainder taken from reference TRBV11-2 and TRBJ2-1, is EAGVAQSPRYKIIEKRQSVAFWCNPISGHATLYWYQQILGQGPKLLIQFQNNGVVDDSQLPKDRFSAERLKGVDSTLKIQPAKLEDSAVYLCASSLVRNDNEQFFGPGTRLTVL.